This TCR beta chain was identified during a study of graft-versus-host responses after intestinal transplantation (dated by TCRdb to about 2021). Looking at the study overall: Recipients received multivisceral, liver-intestinal, or isolated intestinal transplants. After intestinal transplantation, graft-versus-host and host-versus-graft alloreactive T cell clones were followed in the graft, circulation and bone marrow using bulk TCR-beta CDR3 sequencing. Alloreactive clones were identified by sequencing pre-transplant mixed lymphocyte reaction products and comparing these products with unstimulated pre-transplant donor and recipient T cells. Donor T cell macrochimerism was defined as a peak of at least 4% donor T cells among recipient peripheral blood mononuclear cells. Anti-thymocyte globulin induction was given to all recipients, followed by maintenance tacrolimus and steroids for two to three years. The cohort enrolled under 30 intestinal transplant recipients, one of whom was a retransplant, and a few patients without pretransplant specimens were excluded. Samples from a few later patients were sequenced in-house on an Illumina MiSeq with MiXCR processing rather than by the commercial service. Paper-wide results and their limitations: Early after transplant, peak levels of circulating GvH clones were found to be associated with declines in HvG clones. GvH clones were found in recipient bone marrow, and some of the GvH clones appeared earlier in ileal mucosa or blood, which is consistent with an intestinal mucosal origin. The relatively low number and heterogeneity of intestinal transplant patients limited the conclusions. In patients with donor T cell macrochimerism, the allografts had high GvH to HvG T cell clonal ratios.

Receptor libraries were prepared by the immunoSEQ multiplex PCR assay. In most patients, genomic DNA was isolated using the Qiagen DNeasy Blood and Tissue Kit and sent frozen to Adaptive Biotechnologies for TCR sequencing. Adaptive Biotechnologies carried out high-throughput TCR-beta CDR3 sequencing of genomic DNA for most patients. Regarding the original processing steps: Adaptive's ImmunoSEQ software supplied the TCR sequencing data for under 20 patients, while MiXCR and VDJtools were used to process a few other patients. To correct CD4 versus CD8 sorting errors, any sequence found in both subsets at a frequency ratio below 5:1 was removed. CDR3 nucleotide sequences shared between donor and recipient were removed because the origin of such sequences could not be assigned. Alloreactive clones required at least 2-fold expansion over unstimulated cells and minimum CFSE-low frequency of 0.002% (template counts) or 0.001% (read counts). Clones detected in sequenced pre-transplant spleen, lymph node, or MLR CFSE-low populations of the donor or recipient were defined as mappable. The cumulative frequency of alloreactive clones was calculated as a percentage of all sequences, weighted by copy number. The immuneACCESS repertoire file appears here via TCRdb, limited to in-frame rearrangements. These files lack a portion of the clones; in checked studies, under half of the deficit traces to unresolved V genes, and the cause of the others is not known. D and trimming come from the DNA, and the V and J calls and clone size come from that table. In all, the sample holds 20,000 to 25,000 clones, and 30% to 40% of those were seen once. In total, the top ten clones hold roughly 10% of the sample.

Including the terminal cysteine and phenylalanine, the CDR3 comprises 11 residues. Only CDR3 DNA is held: 33 bases, read in frame from base 1. The germline V gene encodes CDR1 WNHNN and CDR2 SYGVQD (reference sequence). Trimming removed 10 bases from V and 1 base from J, leaving 8 bases between the germline ends. Worth noting for this clone: Per-base quality was not reported, and no clone a single base away is much larger than it.

The time point label here, explained by the study, means: cells obtained before transplantation from donor or recipient. Mixed lymphocyte reactions plated around 200,000 CFSE-labeled pre-transplant responders with around 200,000 irradiated violet-dye-labeled stimulators and were cultured for about six days. Proliferating CD3+CD4+CFSE-low and CD3+CD8+CFSE-low responder cells were FACS-sorted on a BD Influx sorter after the mixed lymphocyte reaction. This chain joins TRBV10-1 to TRBJ2-7; the best D guess is TRBD1, with 5 bases matching. The TCR sequence derives from a human patient who received an intestinal transplant. The sequenced sample was alloreactive CD8+ T cells from a mixed lymphocyte reaction culture, obtained before intestinal transplant. Interpreted using the paper, the cell subset or site label stands for: CFSE-low proliferating T cells sorted from approximately 6-day pre-transplant mixed lymphocyte reaction (GvH or HvG direction). The bases read TGCGCCACAAGACAGTCCTACGAGCAGTACTTC. Its protein reads: CATRQSYEQYF.